Below, one T cell receptor beta chain is given with its context. The sample originates from a study of blood T cell repertoires in COVID-19. Background on the study: COVID-19 samples from acute and convalescent phases originated in the United States, Italy and Spain. T cells, B-cell-depleted T cells, or PBMCs provided the cDNA or gDNA that served as material.

Looked up from germline, CDR1 is MNHEY and CDR2 is SVGEGT. This CDR3 region has 14 residues. Trimming removed 2 bases at V and 3 bases at J, with 11 bases between. As processed by the authors: For nucleated cells, counts were estimated from reference gene primer amplification. Using immunoSEQ multiplex PCR, the repertoire was profiled, and TCRdb retains in-frame clones only, with some absent. V and J calls and clone size are as listed in that table; D and trimming were resolved from the DNA. The sample shows about 83,000 clones, about 83% of them seen only once. The TCR was taken from a man over 45 with active COVID-19. The V gene is TRBV6-2 or TRBV6-3, the J gene TRBJ2-7; tentatively, D is TRBD2 (6 bases). Sequencing was performed on peripheral blood. CDR3 nucleotides: TGTGCCAGCAGTTACCTCGGAGGGTACTACGAGCAGTACTTC. Translation: CASSYLGGYYEQYF.